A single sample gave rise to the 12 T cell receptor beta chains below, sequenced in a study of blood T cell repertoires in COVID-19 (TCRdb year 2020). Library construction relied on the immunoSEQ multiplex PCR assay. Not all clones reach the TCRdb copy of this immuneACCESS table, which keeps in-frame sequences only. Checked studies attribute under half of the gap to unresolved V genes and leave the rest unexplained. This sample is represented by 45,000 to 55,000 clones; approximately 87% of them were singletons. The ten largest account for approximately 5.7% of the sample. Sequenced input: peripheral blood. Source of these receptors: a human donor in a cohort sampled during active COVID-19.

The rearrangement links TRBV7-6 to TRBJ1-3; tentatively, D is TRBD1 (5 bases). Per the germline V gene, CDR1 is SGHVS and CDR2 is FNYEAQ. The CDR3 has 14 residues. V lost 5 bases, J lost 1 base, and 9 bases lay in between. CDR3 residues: CASSPTVSGNTIYF. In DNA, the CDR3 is TGTGCCAGCAGCCCGACAGTATCTGGAAACACCATATATTTT.

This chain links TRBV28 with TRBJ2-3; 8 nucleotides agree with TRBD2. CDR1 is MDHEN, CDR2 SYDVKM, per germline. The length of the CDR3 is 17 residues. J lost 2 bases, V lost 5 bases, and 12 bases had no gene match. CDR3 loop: CASSPSRGGGDTDTQYF. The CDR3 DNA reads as TGTGCCAGCAGTCCCTCCCGGGGGGGCGGGGACACAGATACGCAGTATTTT.

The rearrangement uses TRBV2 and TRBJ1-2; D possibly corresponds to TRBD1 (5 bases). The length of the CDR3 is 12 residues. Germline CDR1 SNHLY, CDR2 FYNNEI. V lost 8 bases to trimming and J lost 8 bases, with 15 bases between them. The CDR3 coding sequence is TGTGCCAGCCACAACAGGCTCGGGGGCTACACCTTC. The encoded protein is CASHNRLGGYTF.

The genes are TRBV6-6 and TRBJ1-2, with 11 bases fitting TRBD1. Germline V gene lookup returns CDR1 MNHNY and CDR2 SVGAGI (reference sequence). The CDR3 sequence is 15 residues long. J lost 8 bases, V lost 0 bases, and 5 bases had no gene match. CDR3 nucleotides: TGTGCCAGCAGTTACTCCCTGGACAGGGGGCACGGCTACACCTTC. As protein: CASSYSLDRGHGYTF.

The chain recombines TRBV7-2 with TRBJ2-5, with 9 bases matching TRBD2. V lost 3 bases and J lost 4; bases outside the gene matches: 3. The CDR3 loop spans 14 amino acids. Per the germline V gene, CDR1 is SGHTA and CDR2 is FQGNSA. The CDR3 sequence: CASSFGGGVETQYF. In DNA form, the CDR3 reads TGTGCCAGCAGCTTCGGCGGGGGGGTAGAGACCCAGTACTTC.

The CDR3 reads CASSLEQGEMGYEQYF. CDR3 in DNA: TGTGCCAGCAGCTTGGAACAGGGGGAGATGGGATACGAGCAGTACTTC. The rearrangement uses TRBV5-5 and TRBJ2-7, with 8 bases matching TRBD1. The CDR3 contains 16 residues. Trimming cost V 0 bases and J 4 bases; bases outside gene matches: 9. Per germline, CDR1 SGHKS and CDR2 YYEKEE (reference sequence).

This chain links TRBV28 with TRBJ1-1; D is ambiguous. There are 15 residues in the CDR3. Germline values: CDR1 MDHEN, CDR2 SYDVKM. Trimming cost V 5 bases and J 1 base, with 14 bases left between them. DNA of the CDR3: TGTGCCAGCAGTCCCATGGGAGCCCAGAACACTGAAGCTTTCTTT. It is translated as CASSPMGAQNTEAFF.

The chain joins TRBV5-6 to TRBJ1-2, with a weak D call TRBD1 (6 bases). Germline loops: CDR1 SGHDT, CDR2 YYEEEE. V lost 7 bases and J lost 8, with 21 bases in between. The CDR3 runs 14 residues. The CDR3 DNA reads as TGTGCCAGCCGAGAGGTGTACAGGGCACGGGGCTACACCTTC. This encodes CASREVYRARGYTF.

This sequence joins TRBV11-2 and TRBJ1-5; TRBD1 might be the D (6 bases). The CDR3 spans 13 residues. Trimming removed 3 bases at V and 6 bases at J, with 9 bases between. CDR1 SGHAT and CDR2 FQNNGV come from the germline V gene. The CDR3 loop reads CASSLEGGQPQHF. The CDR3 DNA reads TGTGCCAGCAGCTTGGAAGGGGGTCAGCCCCAGCATTTT.

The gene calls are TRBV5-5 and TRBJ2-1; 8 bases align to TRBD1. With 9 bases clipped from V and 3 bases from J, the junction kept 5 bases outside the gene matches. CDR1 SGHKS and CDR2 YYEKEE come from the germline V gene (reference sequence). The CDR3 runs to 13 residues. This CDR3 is CATAGGFYNEQFF. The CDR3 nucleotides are TGTGCCACCGCAGGGGGCTTCTACAATGAGCAGTTCTTC.

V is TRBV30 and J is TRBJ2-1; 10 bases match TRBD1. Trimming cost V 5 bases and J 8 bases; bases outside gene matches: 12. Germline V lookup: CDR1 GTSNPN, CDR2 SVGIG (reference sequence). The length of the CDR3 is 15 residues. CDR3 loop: CAWGNRDRGFYEQFF. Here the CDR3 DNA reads TGTGCCTGGGGCAACCGGGACAGGGGTTTCTATGAGCAGTTCTTC.

CDR3 coding DNA: TGTGCCAGCAGCCAACAGGGGGCGAGCAATCAGCCCCAGCATTTT. Its protein is CASSQQGASNQPQHF. This rearrangement joins TRBV3-1 (or the pseudogene TRBV3-2) to TRBJ1-5, with 8 bases lining up with TRBD1. With V trimmed by 2 bases and J by 1 base, 1 base remained unmatched. The CDR3 consists of 15 residues. In germline, CDR1 is LGHDT, CDR2 YNNKEL (reference sequence).